The present T cell receptor beta chain was sequenced within a study of siplizumab effects on memory and regulatory T cells. Assay used: immunoSEQ multiplex PCR; TCRdb lists only in-frame clones, some missing. The sample lists 75,000 to 100,000 clones, 85% to 95% seen once, with about 1.4% in the top ten. Broader study findings: Siplizumab brought about a significant reduction in alloreactive sequences traceable to unstimulated CD4+ memory cells. An assignable phenotype, naive or memory, was missing from roughly 83-96% of proliferating CD4+ or CD8+ clones.

About this clone itself: Its antigen is undetermined.

V was cut by 11 bases and J by 5 bases, with 12 bases left in between. CDR3 size: 12 residues. Germline V gene data show CDR1 as MNHEY and CDR2 as SVGAGI. This clonotype originated in a human donor in good health. The chain links TRBV6-5 to TRBJ2-2; a possible D gene is TRBD2 (6 bases). The sample comprised non-Treg CD4+ T cells sorted from blood. The CDR3, as DNA: TGTGCCTCTTGGGGGGTTACCGGGGAGCTGTTTTTT. This encodes CASWGVTGELFF.